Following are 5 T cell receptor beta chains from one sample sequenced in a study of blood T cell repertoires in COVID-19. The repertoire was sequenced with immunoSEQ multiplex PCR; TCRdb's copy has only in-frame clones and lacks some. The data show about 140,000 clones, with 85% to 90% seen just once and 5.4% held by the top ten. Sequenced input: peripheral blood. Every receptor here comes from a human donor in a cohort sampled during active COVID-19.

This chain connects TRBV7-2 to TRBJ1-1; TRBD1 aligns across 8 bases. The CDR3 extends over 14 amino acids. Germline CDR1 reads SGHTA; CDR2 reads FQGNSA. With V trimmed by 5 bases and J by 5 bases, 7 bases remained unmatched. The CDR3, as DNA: TGTGCCAGCAGCCCCACAGGGGGTATTACTGAAGCTTTCTTT. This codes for CASSPTGGITEAFF.

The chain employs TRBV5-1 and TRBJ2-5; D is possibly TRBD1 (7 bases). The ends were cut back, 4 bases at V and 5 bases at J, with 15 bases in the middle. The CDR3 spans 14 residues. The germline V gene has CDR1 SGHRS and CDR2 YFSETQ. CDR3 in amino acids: CASSLPTGRETQYF. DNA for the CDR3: TGCGCCAGCAGCCTTCCGACAGGGAGGGAGACCCAGTACTTC.

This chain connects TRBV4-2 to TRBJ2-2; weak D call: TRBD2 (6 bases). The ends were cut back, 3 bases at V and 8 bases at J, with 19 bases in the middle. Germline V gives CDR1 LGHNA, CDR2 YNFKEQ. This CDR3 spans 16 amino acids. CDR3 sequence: CASSQRARDLLGELFF. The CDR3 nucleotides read TGTGCCAGCAGCCAGAGGGCCCGGGACTTACTAGGGGAGCTGTTTTTT.

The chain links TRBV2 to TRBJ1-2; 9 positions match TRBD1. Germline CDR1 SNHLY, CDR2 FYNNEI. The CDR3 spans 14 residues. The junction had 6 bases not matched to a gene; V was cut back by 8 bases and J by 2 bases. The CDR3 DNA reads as TGTGCCAGCGGCAGGGACAGGGAGAACTATGGCTACACCTTC. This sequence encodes CASGRDRENYGYTF.

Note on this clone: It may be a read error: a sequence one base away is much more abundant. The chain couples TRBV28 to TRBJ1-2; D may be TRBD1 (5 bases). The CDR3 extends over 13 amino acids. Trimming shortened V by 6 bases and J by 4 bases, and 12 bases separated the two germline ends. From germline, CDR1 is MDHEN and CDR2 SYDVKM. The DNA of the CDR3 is TGTGCCAGCAGCGTAGACAGAGCCTATGGCTACACCTTC. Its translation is CASSVDRAYGYTF.